The entry below gives a single T cell receptor beta chain sequence along with its context. This clone appeared a single time. The target of this receptor is not known. Per-base quality was not reported, and no clone a single base away is much larger than it. The CDR3 starts with the cysteine, ends with the phenylalanine, and has 13 residues. Just CDR3 DNA is preserved here, 39 bases in frame from base 1. Looking up the germline V gene (reference sequence) yields CDR1 MNHEY and CDR2 SMNVEV. Compared with germline, V lacks 6 bases and J lacks 8 bases; bases without a gene match: 7. Library creation used the immunoSEQ multiplex PCR assay. TCRdb provides this immuneACCESS table in a form limited to in-frame rearrangements. Some clones are lacking; in checked studies, under half of them reflect an unresolved V gene, and why the rest are absent is not known. This sample comprises under 150,000 clones, about 93% of them detected only once. The top ten hold approximately 2.5% of the sample.

The sample is drawn from a study of control samples from healthy donors and cancer patients (TCRdb year 2020). The sequence is built from TRBV27 and TRBJ2-1, and 7 bases in between align with TRBD1. The sample comprised blood. The TCR comes from a young man in good health. The nucleotide sequence is given as TGTGCCAGCAGGGGTGGACAGGTCGATGAGCAGTTCTTC. Protein translation: CASRGGQVDEQFF.